Each of the 2 T cell receptor beta chains below was sequenced from the same sample in a study of post-analysis software for immune sequencing data. Broader study findings: Included in a set of roughly five TRBV segments more frequent in patients than controls were TRBV5-6, TRBV5-1 and TRBV20-1.

Unique molecular identifiers tagged the TCR beta cDNA libraries. TCRdb analysed the PCR reads with MiXCR anew, one entry per CDR3 protein. The top ten hold approximately 4.2% of the sample, which has about 820,000 distinct CDR3 sequences, roughly 58% seen once. These receptors' antigens are unknown. Sequencing input: blood. The receptor set was obtained from a girl aged 10 to 17 with multiple sclerosis.

In its sample, this clonotype was seen a few times. The chain has TRBV21-1 and TRBJ2-2; TRBD1 is the table's D call, not checked against the DNA. TRBV21-1 is given as a pseudogene. The CDR3 runs 17 residues. CDR3 residues: CASSKEEETGETGELFF. The CDR3 DNA is TGTGCCAGCAGCAAAGAAGAGGAAACAGGGGAGACCGGGGAGCTGTTTTTT.

This chain uses TRBV18 with TRBJ2-7; 8 nucleotides match TRBD2. This CDR3 is built from 16 residues. Looked up from germline, CDR1 is KGHSH and CDR2 is LQKENI. The V segment lost 4 bases and the J segment 1 base; nucleotides outside the gene matches: 9. This CDR3 is CASSRISGALSYEQYF. The CDR3 nucleotides read TGTGCCAGCTCACGGATTAGCGGGGCCCTATCCTACGAGCAGTACTTC.